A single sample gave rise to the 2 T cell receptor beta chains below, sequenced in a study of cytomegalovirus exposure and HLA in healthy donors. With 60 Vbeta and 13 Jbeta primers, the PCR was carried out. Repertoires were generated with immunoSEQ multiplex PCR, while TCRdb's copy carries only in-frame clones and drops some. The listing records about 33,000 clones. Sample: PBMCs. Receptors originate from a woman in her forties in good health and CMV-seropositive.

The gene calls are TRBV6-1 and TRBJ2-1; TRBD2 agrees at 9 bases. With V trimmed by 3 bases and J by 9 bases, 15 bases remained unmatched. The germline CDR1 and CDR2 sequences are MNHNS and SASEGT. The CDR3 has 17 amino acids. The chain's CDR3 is CASSDGGASGAFGEQFF. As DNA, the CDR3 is TGTGCCAGCAGTGACGGGGGGGCTAGCGGGGCCTTTGGTGAGCAGTTCTTC.

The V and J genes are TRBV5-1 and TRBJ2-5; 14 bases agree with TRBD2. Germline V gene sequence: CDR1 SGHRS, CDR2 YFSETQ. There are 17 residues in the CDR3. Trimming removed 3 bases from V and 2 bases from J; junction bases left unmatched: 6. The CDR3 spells CASSSGTSGSPQETQYF. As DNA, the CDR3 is TGCGCCAGCAGCTCCGGGACTAGCGGGAGTCCGCAAGAGACCCAGTACTTC.